A selection of T cell receptor beta chains follows, all from one sample in a study of Graves' ophthalmopathy and Graves' hyperthyroidism. TCRdb analysed the multiplex PCR reads with MiXCR anew, one entry per CDR3 protein. Of roughly 500,000 distinct CDR3 sequences detected, approximately 15% appear once; the ten largest clones hold more than 8.5%. Sequencing was done on a sample of blood. The receptors here all came from a woman aged 30 to 39 with Graves' ophthalmopathy. CDR3s include the opening cysteine and the closing phenylalanine or tryptophan. D genes are given only for firm matches. The size entry is marked missing in some rows and otherwise reads once, few, many or a size class.

.	many	TRBV28	TRBJ1-2	TGTGCCAGCAGTTTTCTCCGGGGAGAACATGGCTACACCTTC	CASSFLRGEHGYTF
.	many	TRBV2	TRBJ1-1	TGTGCCAGTTCGGACAGCTCCATGAACACTGAAGCTTTCTTT	CASSDSSMNTEAFF
.	many	TRBV28	TRBJ1-1	TGTGCCAGCAGCGAGGACCTAGGGGCGGCAGCTTTCTTT	CASSEDLGAAAFF
TRBD1	many	TRBV5-8	TRBJ2-7	TGTGCCAGCAGCCTCGGACAGGGGGCTCCATACGAGCAGTACTTC	CASSLGQGAPYEQYF
.	many	TRBV12-3/TRBV12-4	TRBJ1-1	TGTGCCAGCAGTTTAATCCGGGCCCTTGGGGACACTGAAGCTTTCTTT	CASSLIRALGDTEAFF
.	few	TRBV5-1	TRBJ2-7	TGCGCCAGCAGCTTGGGGCCCTCCGGTTCCTACGAGCAGTACTTC	CASSLGPSGSYEQYF
TRBD2	few	TRBV30	TRBJ2-7	TGTGCCTGGGGAGGATTCTCCCTTAGCGGGGGGCCGGGGGAGCAGTACTTC	CAWGGFSLSGGPGEQYF
.	few	TRBV18	TRBJ2-2	TGTGCCAGCTCACCCATCCTCGTCCGACACACCGGGGAGCTGTTTTTT	CASSPILVRHTGELFF
.	many	TRBV2	TRBJ2-5	TGTGCCAGCGGTGGCGGTAGAGGAGAGACCCAGTACTTC	CASGGGRGETQYF
TRBD2	few	TRBV7-8	TRBJ2-7	TGTGCCAGCAGCCCTATAGCGGGGGGCCGCCTGGGCGAGCAGTACTTC	CASSPIAGGRLGEQYF
.	.	TRBV30	TRBJ1-2	TGTGCCTGGATTCACAGGGATGGCTACACCTTC	CAWIHRDGYTF
.	many	TRBV5-5	TRBJ1-1	TGTGCCAGCAGCTTGCACAGAAACACTGAAGCTTTCTTT	CASSLHRNTEAFF
TRBD1	many	TRBV12-3/TRBV12-4	TRBJ2-2	TGTGCCAGCAGGCAGACAGGGCCGACCGGGGAGCTGTTTTTT	CASRQTGPTGELFF
TRBD2	.	TRBV7-2	TRBJ2-7	TGTGCCAGCAGCATTCGACTAGCGGGAGTGGGCGAGCAGTACTTC	CASSIRLAGVGEQYF
.	few	TRBV7-2	TRBJ1-5	TGTGCCAGCAGCTCTGACAGCCATCAGCCCCAGCATTTT	CASSSDSHQPQHF
TRBD1	many	TRBV28	TRBJ1-1	TGTGCCAGCGACGGGACAGCTAACACTGAAGCTTTCTTT	CASDGTANTEAFF
.	many	TRBV10-1	TRBJ1-3	TGCGCCAGCAGCCCCGAACCCGGAGGAAACACCATATATTTT	CASSPEPGGNTIYF
.	many	TRBV7-9	TRBJ1-1	TGTGCCAGCAGCTTAGCAGACAACACTGAAGCTTTCTTT	CASSLADNTEAFF